In this sample, the clone carrying this T cell receptor (beta chain) turned up a few times. The data originate from a study of T cells in Graves' hyperthyroidism and ophthalmopathy. Amplification of TCR beta CDR3 regions used RNA as the template. Initially, a first-round RT-PCR of the TCR CDR3 employed the HTBI primer set. TCRdb reprocessed the multiplex PCR reads with MiXCR, giving one entry per CDR3 protein. The sample records some 510,000 distinct CDR3 sequences, around 21% being singletons. CDR3 length: 16 amino acids. CDR1 is MDHEN, CDR2 SYDVKM, per germline. Sequencing was carried out using blood. The chain has TRBV28 and TRBJ1-5, with 8 nucleotides matching TRBD1. The assigned J gene may be wrong: the sequence end matches TRBJ2-3 better. The clonotype originates from a man aged 18 to 29 with Graves' hyperthyroidism. CDR3 protein: CASSATQGGINQPQYF. The CDR3 DNA reads TGTGCCAGCAGTGCCACACAGGGGGGAATCAATCAGCCCCAGTATTTT.